This TCR beta chain is from a study of identifying expanded T cells in peripheral blood. This CDR3 spans 17 amino acids. V was trimmed by 3 bases and J by 6 bases, leaving 22 bases between them. Germline V lookup: CDR1 MNHNS, CDR2 SASEGT. TCRdb keeps only in-frame clones here, not all; method: immunoSEQ multiplex PCR. Of 100,000 or so clones listed, more than 85% were seen once; the top ten hold 16%. The TCR originated in a person aged 18-70 years in good health. The genes are TRBV6-1 and TRBJ2-3; possibly TRBD2 for D (6 bases). The sample was blood. The CDR3 reads CASSDWGSDILADTQYF. CDR3 sequence (DNA): TGTGCCAGCAGTGATTGGGGCAGCGACATCCTAGCGGATACGCAGTATTTT.